Listed below are T cell receptor beta chains from one sample, sequenced in a study of blood T cell repertoires in COVID-19. TCRdb keeps only in-frame clones here, not all; method: immunoSEQ multiplex PCR. The data show 45,000 to 60,000 clones, approximately 80% seen once. Sequenced input: peripheral blood. All receptors derive from a woman at least 80 years old with acute or convalescent COVID-19. Both conserved end residues are part of each CDR3. The D gene is left open where the match is weak. Clone size is not always given. Where it is, it says once, few, many or a class for expanded clones.

CDR3nt: TGTGCCAGCAGTTATTCCCCGTCCTACGAGCAGTACTTC
CDR3aa: CASSYSPSYEQYF
abundance: .
j_gene: TRBJ2-7
d_gene: .
v_gene: TRBV6-6

CDR3nt: TGCGCCAGCAGCCAGGCACGGACAGGCTCCTACGAGCAGTACTTC
CDR3aa: CASSQARTGSYEQYF
abundance: .
j_gene: TRBJ2-7
d_gene: TRBD1
v_gene: TRBV4-1

CDR3nt: TGTGCCACCAGCAGCATGGGCCAGCCCATGAACACTGAAGCTTTCTTT
CDR3aa: CATSSMGQPMNTEAFF
abundance: few
j_gene: TRBJ1-1
d_gene: .
v_gene: TRBV15

CDR3nt: TGTGCCAGCAGCTTCGACAGGGCATCCTACGAGCAGTACTTC
CDR3aa: CASSFDRASYEQYF
abundance: .
j_gene: TRBJ2-7
d_gene: TRBD1
v_gene: TRBV5-6

CDR3nt: TGTGCCAGCAGCCACTACGGACAGTCTAACTATGGCTACACCTTC
CDR3aa: CASSHYGQSNYGYTF
abundance: .
j_gene: TRBJ1-2
d_gene: .
v_gene: TRBV6-5

CDR3nt: TGCGCCAGCATGGGAACAGGGGTTACCGGCGGGGAGCTGTTTTTT
CDR3aa: CASMGTGVTGGELFF
abundance: .
j_gene: TRBJ2-2
d_gene: TRBD1
v_gene: TRBV5-1

CDR3nt: TGTGCCAGCTCATGGGACAGGGGTCTTAATGAGCAGTTCTTC
CDR3aa: CASSWDRGLNEQFF
abundance: .
j_gene: TRBJ2-1
d_gene: TRBD1
v_gene: TRBV18

CDR3nt: TGTGCCAGCAGCGTCCACTATGCCCGTGAGACCCAGTACTTC
CDR3aa: CASSVHYARETQYF
abundance: .
j_gene: TRBJ2-5
d_gene: .
v_gene: TRBV7-9

CDR3nt: TGCGCCAGCAGCTTGGAAGGGGGTGGCGCTGAAGCTTTCTTT
CDR3aa: CASSLEGGGAEAFF
abundance: .
j_gene: TRBJ1-1
d_gene: .
v_gene: TRBV5-1

CDR3nt: TGTGCCAGCAGCGCCCAGGACAGGGGGCGCGGCACCGGGGAGCTGTTTTTT
CDR3aa: CASSAQDRGRGTGELFF
abundance: once
j_gene: TRBJ2-2
d_gene: TRBD1
v_gene: TRBV7-9

CDR3nt: TGTGCCAGCAGTTCCAGCGCGGGACAGGGCTCCTATGGCTACACCTTC
CDR3aa: CASSSSAGQGSYGYTF
abundance: .
j_gene: TRBJ1-2
d_gene: TRBD1
v_gene: TRBV6-5

CDR3nt: TGTGCCAGCAGCGGCGACTTGGCAGCAAATTCACCCCTCCACTTT
CDR3aa: CASSGDLAANSPLHF
abundance: .
j_gene: TRBJ1-6
d_gene: .
v_gene: TRBV6-5

CDR3nt: TGTGCCAGCAGCCAAGGTGCGCGGGGGGATGGACAAGAGACCCAGTACTTC
CDR3aa: CASSQGARGDGQETQYF
abundance: .
j_gene: TRBJ2-5
d_gene: TRBD2
v_gene: TRBV3-1/TRBV3-2

CDR3nt: TGTGCCATCAGTGAGTCGGGGGCCAGGGGGCGTCTCAACACCATATATTTT
CDR3aa: CAISESGARGRLNTIYF
abundance: few
j_gene: TRBJ1-3
d_gene: TRBD1
v_gene: TRBV10-3

CDR3nt: TGTGCCAGCAGAGCCAACAGGGAAGAACAGCCCCAGCATTTT
CDR3aa: CASRANREEQPQHF
abundance: once
j_gene: TRBJ1-5
d_gene: .
v_gene: TRBV2

CDR3nt: TGTGCCAGCAGCTCCCTGGCGGACAGGGGCTATGGCTACACCTTC
CDR3aa: CASSSLADRGYGYTF
abundance: .
j_gene: TRBJ1-2
d_gene: TRBD1
v_gene: TRBV11-2

CDR3nt: TGTGCCAGTAGGACAGGGGGGGCCTACGAGCAGTACTTC
CDR3aa: CASRTGGAYEQYF
abundance: .
j_gene: TRBJ2-7
d_gene: TRBD1
v_gene: TRBV2

CDR3nt: TGTGCCAGCAGTTTAGGAGTTCTTCAGCCCCAGCATTTT
CDR3aa: CASSLGVLQPQHF
abundance: .
j_gene: TRBJ1-5
d_gene: .
v_gene: TRBV27

CDR3nt: TGCGCCAGCAGCTTGGTTGGACAGGGGGCCCGTAATTCACCCCTCCACTTT
CDR3aa: CASSLVGQGARNSPLHF
abundance: .
j_gene: TRBJ1-6
d_gene: TRBD1
v_gene: TRBV5-1

CDR3nt: TGTGCCAGCAGCAAACTAGCGGGGGGGCGTGGAACAGATACGCAGTATTTT
CDR3aa: CASSKLAGGRGTDTQYF
abundance: once
j_gene: TRBJ2-3
d_gene: TRBD2
v_gene: TRBV7-9

CDR3nt: TGTGCCAGCGACAAGACAGGGAAGACCTACGAGCAGTACTTC
CDR3aa: CASDKTGKTYEQYF
abundance: .
j_gene: TRBJ2-7
d_gene: TRBD1
v_gene: TRBV7-9

CDR3nt: TGCAGCGCCTCCGGGCAGGGGGACTACGAGCAGTACTTC
CDR3aa: CSASGQGDYEQYF
abundance: .
j_gene: TRBJ2-7
d_gene: TRBD1
v_gene: TRBV29-1

CDR3nt: TGCGCCAGCAGCTGGGGACAGGGATTAAGAGGCTACACCTTC
CDR3aa: CASSWGQGLRGYTF
abundance: .
j_gene: TRBJ1-2
d_gene: TRBD1
v_gene: TRBV5-1

CDR3nt: TGTGCCAGTAGCCAGCAGGGGGCAAACACCATATATTTT
CDR3aa: CASSQQGANTIYF
abundance: .
j_gene: TRBJ1-3
d_gene: TRBD1
v_gene: TRBV19

CDR3nt: TGTGCCAGCAGCGCAGGGACAGGTTCGGGTGAGCAGTTCTTC
CDR3aa: CASSAGTGSGEQFF
abundance: .
j_gene: TRBJ2-1
d_gene: TRBD1
v_gene: TRBV7-3

CDR3nt: TGTGCCAGCAGTATCGGGGGGGTCGGCGAGCAGTACTTC
CDR3aa: CASSIGGVGEQYF
abundance: .
j_gene: TRBJ2-7
d_gene: TRBD2
v_gene: TRBV2

CDR3nt: TGTGCTAGTGGGAAATCCCGGGACAGCCAAGAGACCCAGTACTTC
CDR3aa: CASGKSRDSQETQYF
abundance: few
j_gene: TRBJ2-5
d_gene: TRBD1
v_gene: TRBV12-5

CDR3nt: TGTGCCAGTAGTATAGTTGAACAGGACATCTACGAGCAGTACTTC
CDR3aa: CASSIVEQDIYEQYF
abundance: .
j_gene: TRBJ2-7
d_gene: .
v_gene: TRBV19

CDR3nt: TGTGCCACCAGCACCAGAAGATCCGATAATTCACCCCTCCACTTT
CDR3aa: CATSTRRSDNSPLHF
abundance: .
j_gene: TRBJ1-6
d_gene: .
v_gene: TRBV15

CDR3nt: TGCAGTGCTAGTCCGGTCACGATTAACTATGGCTACACCTTC
CDR3aa: CSASPVTINYGYTF
abundance: .
j_gene: TRBJ1-2
d_gene: .
v_gene: TRBV20-1

CDR3nt: TGTGCCAGCAGCTCTTACAGGGGGCGAGGAGATGGCTACACCTTC
CDR3aa: CASSSYRGRGDGYTF
abundance: .
j_gene: TRBJ1-2
d_gene: TRBD1
v_gene: TRBV7-2

CDR3nt: TGCGCCAGCAGCCAGGCAACAGGGGGCTCTGGGGCCAACGTCCTGACTTTC
CDR3aa: CASSQATGGSGANVLTF
abundance: .
j_gene: TRBJ2-6
d_gene: TRBD1
v_gene: TRBV4-1

CDR3nt: TGTGCCAGCTCACCCCGAGATACGCAGTATTTT
CDR3aa: CASSPRDTQYF
abundance: .
j_gene: TRBJ2-3
d_gene: .
v_gene: TRBV18

CDR3nt: TGTGCCACGACTGTGGGACAGCTGAACACTGAAGCTTTCTTT
CDR3aa: CATTVGQLNTEAFF
abundance: .
j_gene: TRBJ1-1
d_gene: TRBD1
v_gene: TRBV6-6

CDR3nt: TGCGCCAGCAGCGACCCAGGGGCTGGGGCCAACGTCCTGACTTTC
CDR3aa: CASSDPGAGANVLTF
abundance: .
j_gene: TRBJ2-6
d_gene: .
v_gene: TRBV5-1

CDR3nt: TGTGCCAGCAGCTTAGGGCTGCCCACAGGCGAGCAGTACTTC
CDR3aa: CASSLGLPTGEQYF
abundance: .
j_gene: TRBJ2-7
d_gene: .
v_gene: TRBV7-2

CDR3nt: TGTGCCAGCAGCTTATCGACAGTCAGCAATCAGCCCCAGCATTTT
CDR3aa: CASSLSTVSNQPQHF
abundance: .
j_gene: TRBJ1-5
d_gene: .
v_gene: TRBV7-9

CDR3nt: TGTGCCAGCAGCTTGGGCACGAACAATGGAAACACCATATATTTT
CDR3aa: CASSLGTNNGNTIYF
abundance: .
j_gene: TRBJ1-3
d_gene: .
v_gene: TRBV11-2

CDR3nt: TGCGCCAGCAGGGAGGGGACATCGAACACTGAAGCTTTCTTT
CDR3aa: CASREGTSNTEAFF
abundance: few
j_gene: TRBJ1-1
d_gene: .
v_gene: TRBV10-1

CDR3nt: TGTGCCATCAGTGAGACAGTCGCTAACTATGGCTACACCTTC
CDR3aa: CAISETVANYGYTF
abundance: .
j_gene: TRBJ1-2
d_gene: .
v_gene: TRBV10-3

CDR3nt: TGTGCCAGCAGCTTTAACAGGGGGCCAAATGAAAAACTGTTTTTT
CDR3aa: CASSFNRGPNEKLFF
abundance: .
j_gene: TRBJ1-4
d_gene: TRBD1
v_gene: TRBV11-3

CDR3nt: TGTGCCAGCTCACCCCAGACAGGGGGCGTCTATGGCTACACCTTC
CDR3aa: CASSPQTGGVYGYTF
abundance: few
j_gene: TRBJ1-2
d_gene: TRBD1
v_gene: TRBV18

CDR3nt: TGCGCCAGCAGCCTGACAGGGGGGTACTACGAGCAGTACTTC
CDR3aa: CASSLTGGYYEQYF
abundance: .
j_gene: TRBJ2-7
d_gene: TRBD1
v_gene: TRBV4-1

CDR3nt: TGTGCCAGCAGCCAAGATGGTTGGGACAGGGGGGAAAAACTGTTTTTT
CDR3aa: CASSQDGWDRGEKLFF
abundance: few
j_gene: TRBJ1-4
d_gene: TRBD1
v_gene: TRBV3-1/TRBV3-2

CDR3nt: TGCAGTGCTAGTACGGACAGGGGGAATTCACCCCTCCACTTT
CDR3aa: CSASTDRGNSPLHF
abundance: .
j_gene: TRBJ1-6
d_gene: TRBD1
v_gene: TRBV20-1

CDR3nt: TGTGCCAGCAGCTTGTTCGGGACAGATTTCTCTGGAAACACCATATATTTT
CDR3aa: CASSLFGTDFSGNTIYF
abundance: .
j_gene: TRBJ1-3
d_gene: TRBD1
v_gene: TRBV5-5

CDR3nt: TGTGCCACTAGTCGCGGACTAGCGGGGGGGCAAGATACGCAGTATTTT
CDR3aa: CATSRGLAGGQDTQYF
abundance: .
j_gene: TRBJ2-3
d_gene: TRBD2
v_gene: TRBV24-1

CDR3nt: TGTGCCAGCAGCCACGGGGAGGATGAAAAACTGTTTTTT
CDR3aa: CASSHGEDEKLFF
abundance: .
j_gene: TRBJ1-4
d_gene: .
v_gene: TRBV11-2

CDR3nt: TGTGCCAGCACGGTCCTTAGTACAGATACGCAGTATTTT
CDR3aa: CASTVLSTDTQYF
abundance: .
j_gene: TRBJ2-3
d_gene: .
v_gene: TRBV2

CDR3nt: TGTGCCACCAGCAGAGCCGGGACAGGGGCGCCGGGTGGCTACACCTTC
CDR3aa: CATSRAGTGAPGGYTF
abundance: .
j_gene: TRBJ1-2
d_gene: TRBD1
v_gene: TRBV15

CDR3nt: TGTGCCAGCAGTTTAGTACAGCAAGAGACCCAGTACTTC
CDR3aa: CASSLVQQETQYF
abundance: once
j_gene: TRBJ2-5
d_gene: .
v_gene: TRBV12-3/TRBV12-4